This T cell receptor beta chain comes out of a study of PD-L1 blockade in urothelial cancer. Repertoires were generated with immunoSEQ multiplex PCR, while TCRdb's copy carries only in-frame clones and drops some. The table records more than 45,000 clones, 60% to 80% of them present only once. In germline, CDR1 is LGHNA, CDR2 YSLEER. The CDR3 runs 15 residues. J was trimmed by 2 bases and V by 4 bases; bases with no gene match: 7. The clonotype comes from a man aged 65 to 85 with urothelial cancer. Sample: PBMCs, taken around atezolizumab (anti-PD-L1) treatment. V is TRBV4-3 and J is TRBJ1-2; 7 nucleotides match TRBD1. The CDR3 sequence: CASSRAGQRNYGYTF. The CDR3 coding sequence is TGCGCCAGCAGCCGCGCGGGACAGCGCAACTATGGCTACACCTTC.